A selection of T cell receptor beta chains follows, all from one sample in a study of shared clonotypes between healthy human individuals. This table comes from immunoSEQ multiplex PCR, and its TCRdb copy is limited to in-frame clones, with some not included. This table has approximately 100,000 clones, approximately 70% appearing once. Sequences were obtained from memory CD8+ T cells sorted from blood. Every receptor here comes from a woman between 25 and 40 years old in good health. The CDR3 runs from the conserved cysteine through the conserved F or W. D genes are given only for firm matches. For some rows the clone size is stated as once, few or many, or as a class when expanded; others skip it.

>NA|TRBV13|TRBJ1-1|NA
CASSLSSTEAFF
TGTGCCAGCAGCTTAAGCAGCACTGAAGCTTTCTTT
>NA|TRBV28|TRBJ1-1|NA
CASRVGVNTEAFF
TGTGCCAGCAGGGTGGGAGTAAACACTGAAGCTTTCTTT
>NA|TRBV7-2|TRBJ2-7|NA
CASSGRRGSSYEQYF
TGTGCCAGCAGCGGACGCAGGGGTAGCTCCTACGAGCAGTACTTC
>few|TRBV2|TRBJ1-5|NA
CASSPALRDQPQHF
TGTGCCAGCAGCCCGGCCCTACGGGATCAGCCCCAGCATTTT
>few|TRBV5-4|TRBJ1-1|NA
CASSLLAGTTDLAFF
TGTGCCAGCAGCCTGCTGGCGGGGACAACGGATTTGGCTTTCTTT
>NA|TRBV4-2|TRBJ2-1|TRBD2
CASSQVVAGGPGDEQFF
TGTGCCAGCAGCCAAGTCGTAGCGGGAGGGCCAGGGGATGAGCAGTTCTTC
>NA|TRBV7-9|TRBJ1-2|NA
CASSSEAYGYTF
TGTGCCAGCAGCTCGGAAGCATATGGCTACACCTTC
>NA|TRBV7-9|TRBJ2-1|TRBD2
CASRKGTSGNEQFF
TGTGCCAGCCGCAAAGGGACTAGCGGCAATGAGCAGTTCTTC
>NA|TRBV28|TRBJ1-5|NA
CASSLVTETYSNQPQHF
TGTGCCAGCAGTTTAGTGACAGAAACATATAGCAATCAGCCCCAGCATTTT
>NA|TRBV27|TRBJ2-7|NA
CASRSGTLSYEQYF
TGTGCCAGCCGCTCAGGGACACTCTCCTACGAGCAGTACTTC
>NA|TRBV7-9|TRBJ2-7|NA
CASSSRTTFYEQYF
TGTGCCAGCAGCTCCCGGACAACTTTCTACGAGCAGTACTTC
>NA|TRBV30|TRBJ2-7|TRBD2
CAWSPLAVTYEQYF
TGTGCCTGGAGTCCCCTAGCGGTTACCTACGAGCAGTACTTC
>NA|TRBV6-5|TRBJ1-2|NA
CASSPSRQVNYGYTF
TGTGCCAGCAGTCCCTCCCGACAGGTTAACTATGGCTACACCTTC
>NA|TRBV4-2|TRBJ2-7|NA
CASSQETGTVNEQYF
TGTGCCAGCAGCCAAGAGACAGGAACAGTCAACGAGCAGTACTTC
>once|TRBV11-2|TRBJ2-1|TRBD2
CASSHLKGAGESYNEQFF
TGTGCCAGCAGCCACCTCAAGGGAGCGGGAGAAAGTTACAATGAGCAGTTCTTC
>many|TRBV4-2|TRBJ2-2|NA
CASSSDISNTGELFF
TGTGCCAGCAGCTCGGACATTTCGAACACCGGGGAGCTGTTTTTT
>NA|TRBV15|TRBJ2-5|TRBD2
CATSRGGGAAETQYF
TGTGCCACCAGCAGAGGGGGGGGAGCTGCAGAGACCCAGTACTTC
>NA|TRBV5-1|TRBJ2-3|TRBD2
CASSASRGSGNTQYF
TGCGCCAGCAGCGCCTCGCGCGGGAGTGGTAATACGCAGTATTTT
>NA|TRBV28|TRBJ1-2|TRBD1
CASSPHRGQVYGYTF
TGTGCCAGCAGTCCACACAGGGGGCAGGTCTATGGCTACACCTTC
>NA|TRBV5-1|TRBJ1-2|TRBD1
CASSLEGDRGSGYTF
TGCGCCAGCAGCTTGGAAGGGGACAGGGGGTCTGGCTACACCTTC
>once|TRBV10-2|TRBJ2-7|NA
CASSDAASYEQYF
TGCGCCAGCAGTGATGCGGCATCCTACGAGCAGTACTTC
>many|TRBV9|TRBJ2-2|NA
CASSVAWGSGELFF
TGTGCCAGCAGCGTAGCCTGGGGGTCCGGGGAGCTGTTTTTT
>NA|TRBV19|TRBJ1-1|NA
CASSIATHLGNTEAFF
TGTGCCAGTAGTATAGCGACTCACCTGGGGAACACTGAAGCTTTCTTT
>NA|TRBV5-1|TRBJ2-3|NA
CASSLGIYRIDTQYF
TGCGCCAGCAGCTTGGGGATCTACCGAATAGATACGCAGTATTTT
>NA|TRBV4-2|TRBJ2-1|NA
CASSQAQGEGNEQFF
TGTGCCAGCAGCCAAGCCCAGGGTGAAGGCAATGAGCAGTTCTTC
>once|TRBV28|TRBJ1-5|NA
CASGVPWAGLRVNQPQHF
TGTGCCAGCGGCGTCCCGTGGGCCGGACTCAGGGTGAATCAGCCCCAGCATTTT
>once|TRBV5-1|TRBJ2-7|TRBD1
CASSSRQGHEQYF
TGCGCCAGCAGCTCCAGACAGGGACACGAGCAGTACTTC
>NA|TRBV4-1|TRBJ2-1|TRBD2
CASSPTPGLAALERFF
TGCGCCAGCAGCCCGACCCCGGGACTAGCGGCCCTGGAGAGGTTCTTC
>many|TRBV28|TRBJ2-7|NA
CASSPPPDSSYEQYF
TGTGCCAGCAGTCCCCCTCCAGACAGCTCCTACGAGCAGTACTTC
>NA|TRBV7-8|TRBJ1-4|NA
CASSLVTGTVNEKLFF
TGTGCCAGCAGCTTAGTTACAGGGACGGTTAATGAAAAACTGTTTTTT
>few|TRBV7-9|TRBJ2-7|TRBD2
CASSSGAGAGGRPSYEQYF
TGTGCCAGCAGCTCCGGGGCAGGAGCGGGAGGGCGGCCCTCCTACGAGCAGTACTTC
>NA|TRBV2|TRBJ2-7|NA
CASSDAGDEQYF
TGTGCCAGCAGTGACGCCGGGGACGAGCAGTACTTC
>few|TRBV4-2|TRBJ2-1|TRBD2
CASSPTASGSSYNEQFF
TGTGCCAGCAGCCCGACAGCTAGCGGAAGCTCCTACAATGAGCAGTTCTTC
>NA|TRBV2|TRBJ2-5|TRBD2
CASSEATLAAYQETQYF
TGTGCCAGCAGTGAAGCTACGCTAGCGGCGTACCAAGAGACCCAGTACTTC
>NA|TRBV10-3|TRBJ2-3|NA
CAISESSGLARGSTQYF
TGTGCCATCAGTGAGTCCTCTGGGCTAGCGAGGGGGTCTACGCAGTATTTT
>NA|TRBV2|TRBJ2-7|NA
CASRTAVPYEQYF
TGTGCCAGCAGGACAGCGGTCCCCTACGAGCAGTACTTC
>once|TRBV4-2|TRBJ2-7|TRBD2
CASSQDRTSASYEQYF
TGTGCCAGCAGCCAAGATCGTACTAGCGCGTCCTACGAGCAGTACTTC
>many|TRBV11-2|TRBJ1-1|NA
CASSFLGTGRNTEAFF
TGTGCCAGCAGCTTCTTAGGCACCGGGAGAAACACTGAAGCTTTCTTT
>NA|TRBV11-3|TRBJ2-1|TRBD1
CASSLGTGNEQFF
TGTGCCAGCAGCCTAGGGACAGGCAATGAGCAGTTCTTC
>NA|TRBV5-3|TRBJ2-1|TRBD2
CARALGGTSGHAEQFF
TGTGCCAGAGCACTGGGTGGGACTAGCGGTCACGCGGAGCAGTTCTTC
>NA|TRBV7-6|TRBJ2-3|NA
CASSFRTTSTDTQYF
TGTGCCAGCAGCTTTAGGACAACTAGCACAGATACGCAGTATTTT
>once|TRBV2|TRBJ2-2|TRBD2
CASSSIQRLAGEDTGELFF
TGTGCCAGCAGCTCCATACAGAGGCTAGCGGGAGAGGATACCGGGGAGCTGTTTTTT
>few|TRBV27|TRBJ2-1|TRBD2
CASSETAGGPYNEQFF
TGTGCCAGCAGTGAGACAGCGGGAGGCCCCTACAATGAGCAGTTCTTC
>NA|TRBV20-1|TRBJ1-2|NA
CSVRYGYGYTF
TGCAGTGTTAGGTACGGCTATGGCTACACCTTC
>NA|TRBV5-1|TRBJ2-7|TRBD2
CASSPGLAGKQCF
TGCGCCAGCAGCCCGGGACTAGCGGGAAAGCAGTGCTTC
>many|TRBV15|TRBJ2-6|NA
CATSPQQGSGANVLTF
TGTGCCACCAGCCCCCAACAGGGATCCGGGGCCAACGTCCTGACTTTC
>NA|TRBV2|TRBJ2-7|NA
CASSEAGGSNYEQYF
TGTGCCAGCAGTGAAGCTGGGGGATCAAACTACGAGCAGTACTTC
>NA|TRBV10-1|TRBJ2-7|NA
CASSEASGLNYEQYF
TGCGCCAGCAGTGAGGCTTCGGGTTTGAACTACGAGCAGTACTTC
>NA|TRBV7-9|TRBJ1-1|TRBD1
CASSFPGQGRTEAFF
TGTGCCAGCAGCTTCCCGGGACAGGGGCGGACTGAAGCTTTCTTT
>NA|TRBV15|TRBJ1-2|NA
CATSRDLAGRDYGYTF
TGTGCCACCAGCAGAGATCTTGCAGGGAGGGACTATGGCTACACCTTC
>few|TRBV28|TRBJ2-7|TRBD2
CASSLGGLDDSYEQYF
TGTGCCAGCAGTTTGGGGGGACTAGATGACTCCTACGAGCAGTACTTC
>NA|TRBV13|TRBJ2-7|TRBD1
CASSLTGQGPYEQYF
TGTGCCAGCAGCTTAACGGGACAGGGGCCCTACGAGCAGTACTTC
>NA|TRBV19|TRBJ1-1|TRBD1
CASSIRTGGVNTEAFF
TGTGCCAGTAGTATAAGGACAGGGGGCGTGAACACTGAAGCTTTCTTT
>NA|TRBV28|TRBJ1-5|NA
CASSLAGGNQPQHF
TGTGCCAGCAGCTTAGCCGGGGGCAATCAGCCCCAGCATTTT
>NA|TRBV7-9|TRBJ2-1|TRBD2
CASSPPIAGRASGEQFF
TGTGCCAGCAGCCCCCCTATAGCGGGGAGGGCCTCTGGTGAGCAGTTCTTC